These 17 T cell receptor beta chains came from one sample sequenced in a study of OX40 agonist ivuxolimab in advanced cancers. Sequencing used immunoSEQ multiplex PCR; TCRdb keeps in-frame clones, though not all of them. In the table there are about 22,000 clones, 80% to 90% of which are singletons. The specimen was CD4+ or CD8+ T cells sorted from blood, collected in a trial of the OX40 agonist ivuxolimab. The source of these receptors is an adult with an advanced solid tumor such as melanoma, head and neck, liver or kidney cancer.

CDR3 nucleotides: TGTGCCACCAGCAGAGGTACGGCCAACACTGAAGCTTTCTTT. Translating gives CATSRGTANTEAFF. This chain connects TRBV15 to TRBJ1-1; D remains unclear. This CDR3 is 14 amino acids long. Trimming left V 1 base short and J 2 bases short, with 8 bases between. CDR1 LNHNV and CDR2 YYDKDF come from the germline V gene (reference sequence).

The chain combines TRBV19 with TRBJ2-7; 12 positions match TRBD2. The CDR3 totals 14 residues. J was trimmed by 4 bases and V by 5 bases; bases with no gene match: 3. The germline CDR1 and CDR2 sequences are LNHDA and SQIVND (reference sequence). CDR3 sequence reads: CASSGLAGIYEQYF. In nucleotides, the CDR3 is TGTGCCAGTAGTGGACTAGCGGGGATTTACGAGCAGTACTTC.

This chain joins TRBV13 and TRBJ2-3; no reliable D call. Germline CDR1 PRHDT, CDR2 FYEKMQ (reference sequence). This CDR3 has 13 residues. V lost 5 bases and J 0 bases, leaving 6 bases between the germline ends. The CDR3 is CASSMDSTDTQYF. As DNA, the CDR3 is TGTGCCAGCAGCATGGACAGCACAGATACGCAGTATTTT.

The genes are TRBV5-6 and TRBJ1-1; possibly TRBD1 for D (5 bases). Trimming pared 3 bases from V and 7 bases from J, leaving 10 bases between. CDR3 length: 12 amino acids. Germline CDR1 and CDR2: SGHDT and YYEEEE. CDR3 sequence: CASSWGEGEAFF. As DNA, the CDR3 is TGTGCCAGCAGCTGGGGGGAGGGTGAAGCTTTCTTT.

The chain is built from TRBV5-5 and TRBJ2-1; D remains ambiguous. V gave up 1 base and J gave up 0 bases, with 11 bases separating them. Germline V gene sequence: CDR1 SGHKS, CDR2 YYEKEE (reference sequence). This CDR3 comprises 16 residues. CDR3 bases: TGTGCCAGCAGCTTGATCAAACGGCTCTCCTACAATGAGCAGTTCTTC. Translated: CASSLIKRLSYNEQFF.

The chain employs TRBV10-2 and TRBJ1-4; 7 bases agree with TRBD1. Germline values: CDR1 WSHSY, CDR2 SAAADI. The V and J ends lost 5 bases and 4 bases, in that order; junction bases with no gene match: 4. The CDR3 length is 14 residues. CDR3 sequence (DNA): TGCGCCAGCAGTCTCGGGACAGATAATGAAAAACTGTTTTTT. Its protein product is CASSLGTDNEKLFF.

This chain joins TRBV13 and TRBJ1-2; D remains unclear. With 0 bases removed from V and 4 bases from J, the gap between germline ends came to 12 bases. The CDR3 length is 15 residues. Looked up from germline, CDR1 is PRHDT and CDR2 is FYEKMQ (reference sequence). The CDR3 DNA is TGTGCCAGCAGCTTAGGCCTAGAGGACGCCTATGGCTACACCTTC. Protein product: CASSLGLEDAYGYTF.

The V and J genes are TRBV5-4 and TRBJ2-7; D call uncertain. This CDR3 contains 13 residues. The germline gives CDR1 SGHNT, CDR2 YYREEE (reference sequence). V was trimmed by 2 bases and J by 0 bases, leaving 6 bases between them. The CDR3 DNA follows: TGTGCCAGCAGCTTATGGGGCTCCTACGAGCAGTACTTC. Protein product: CASSLWGSYEQYF.

V usage is TRBV7-3 and J usage is TRBJ2-3; the D gene is possibly TRBD2 (5 bases). The CDR3 runs 16 residues. Trimming stripped 4 bases from V and 1 base from J, with 15 bases between. CDR1 is SGHTA, CDR2 FQGTGA, per germline. The DNA of the CDR3 is TGTGCCAGCAGCTCCCGGAGTACACTAGGCACAGATACGCAGTATTTT. It translates to CASSSRSTLGTDTQYF.

V and J are TRBV29-1 and TRBJ2-7, with D uncertain. Trimming cost V 1 base and J 9 bases, with 13 bases left between them. This CDR3 comprises 12 residues. The germline CDR1 and CDR2 sequences are SQVTM and ANQGSEA. CDR3 in DNA: TGCAGCGTTGAAGTCGACGGGCTGTGGCAGTACTTC. Residues: CSVEVDGLWQYF.

The CDR3 spells CASSPRRSSSYEQYF. As DNA, the CDR3 is TGTGCCAGCAGCCCTAGGCGGTCTAGCAGCTACGAGCAGTACTTC. This chain joins TRBV7-9 and TRBJ2-7, with TRBD2 as a possible D gene (5 bases). The germline CDR1 and CDR2 sequences are SEHNR and FQNEAQ (reference sequence). Trimming left V 5 bases short and J 3 bases short, with 17 bases between. CDR3 length equals 15 residues.

J is TRBJ2-5 and V is TRBV7-9; D remains ambiguous. V was shortened by 6 bases and J by 5 bases, with 22 bases between the two germline ends. Germline V gene lookup returns CDR1 SEHNR and CDR2 FQNEAQ (reference sequence). The CDR3 extends over 16 amino acids. The CDR3 loop reads CASSPLGLAKWETQYF. CDR3 coding DNA: TGTGCCAGCAGTCCCCTCGGGCTCGCTAAGTGGGAGACCCAGTACTTC.

Only one count was recorded for this clone. The chain couples TRBV19 to TRBJ2-7; the match to TRBD2 covers 8 bases. There are 15 residues in the CDR3. Germline V CDR1 and CDR2: LNHDA, SQIVND (reference sequence). Unmatched junction bases numbered 10, after V lost 6 bases and J lost 3 bases. The CDR3 nucleotides read TGTGCCAGTAGCCATAGCGGGAACCGGGGCTACGAGCAGTACTTC. Translation: CASSHSGNRGYEQYF.

The gene calls are TRBV6-5 and TRBJ2-7, with 9 bases that match TRBD1. This CDR3 has 14 amino acids. The junction had 5 bases not matched to a gene; V was cut back by 4 bases and J by 4 bases. Germline-derived CDR1 and CDR2 are MNHEY and SVGAGI. The CDR3 region has the DNA TGTGCCAGCAGTTCCGGACAGGGGAAGTACGAGCAGTACTTC. Encoded protein: CASSSGQGKYEQYF.

V is TRBV28 and J is TRBJ2-7; the match to TRBD1 covers 7 bases. CDR1 is MDHEN and CDR2 is SYDVKM in the germline V gene. The CDR3 length is 14 residues. The J segment lost 4 bases and the V segment lost 6 bases, leaving 9 bases of the junction unmatched. CDR3 loop: CASSRVGQAYEQYF. The CDR3 coding sequence is TGTGCCAGCAGCCGCGTAGGACAGGCTTACGAGCAGTACTTC.

This clone has a single count. The V call is TRBV4-3, the J call TRBJ2-7; no clear D. The germline gives CDR1 LGHNA, CDR2 YSLEER. Trimming removed 1 base at V and 7 bases at J, with 17 bases between. CDR3 length equals 15 residues. The CDR3 reads CASSQALRTSTEQYF. The CDR3 DNA reads TGCGCCAGCAGCCAAGCCCTACGAACAAGCACAGAGCAGTACTTC.

This chain uses TRBV9 with TRBJ2-3, with 9 bases that match TRBD1. The CDR3 is made up of 15 amino acids. Trimming at V came to 0 bases and at J to 4 bases, leaving 3 bases not matched to a gene. Germline V gene sequence: CDR1 SGDLS, CDR2 YYNGEE. CDR3 amino acids: CASSVGTGVSDTQYF. The CDR3 DNA follows: TGTGCCAGCAGCGTAGGGACAGGGGTTTCAGATACGCAGTATTTT.